The present TCR beta chain was sequenced within a study of cytomegalovirus exposure and HLA in healthy donors. V was trimmed by 7 bases and J by 6 bases, leaving 18 bases between them. The germline V gene encodes CDR1 MNHNS and CDR2 SASEGT. The CDR3 sequence is 14 residues long. 13 Jbeta primers and 60 Vbeta primers were used for the PCR. Measured with immunoSEQ multiplex PCR; TCRdb has only the in-frame clones, and not every one. The repertoire holds approximately 93,000 clones, with 75% to 85% as singletons. Donors were ostensibly healthy at sampling, although undocumented immune exposures were probable. Remarks on this clone: No antigen is known for it.

Points from the study as a whole: It was 150 or so TCR beta chains that were listed as cytomegalovirus-associated. The availability of immune exposure information extended only to CMV serostatus. It was reported that the classifier diagnosed cytomegalovirus status with high specificity and sensitivity in both the original and validation cohorts.

This sequence originates from a woman between 40 and 50 years old in good health and CMV-seronegative. The material sequenced was PBMCs. This rearrangement joins TRBV6-1 to TRBJ1-1; perhaps TRBD1 as D (5 bases). The chain's CDR3 is CASNLEGMWSEAFF. DNA of the CDR3: TGTGCCAGCAATCTGGAGGGGATGTGGTCTGAAGCTTTCTTT.